These 19 T cell receptor beta chains share one sample of origin, sequenced in a study of blood T cell repertoires in COVID-19. TCRdb's table, derived via immunoSEQ multiplex PCR, lists solely in-frame clones and lacks some. This sample has about 23,000 clones, with roughly 89% found just once. The sequenced material came from peripheral blood. These receptors originate from a woman aged 80 or over with active COVID-19.

The chain is built from TRBV3-1 (or the pseudogene TRBV3-2) and TRBJ1-3, with a possible D match to TRBD1 (6 bases). The CDR3 contains 14 residues. Germline V gene data show CDR1 as LGHDT and CDR2 as YNNKEL (reference sequence). V shed 6 bases and J shed 4 bases, with 13 bases lying between them. The DNA of the CDR3 is TGTGCCAGCAGAACCACAGGGAAAGGAAACACCATATATTTT. Protein: CASRTTGKGNTIYF.

The chain recombines TRBV7-2 with TRBJ2-1; TRBD2 agrees at 7 bases. Germline V CDR1 and CDR2: SGHTA, FQGNSA. This CDR3 region has 13 residues. The ends lost 5 bases at V and 9 bases at J; junction bases unmatched: 7. This CDR3 is CASSPSGRVEQFF. The DNA for the CDR3 is TGTGCCAGCAGCCCATCAGGGAGGGTTGAGCAGTTCTTC.

The genes are TRBV18 and TRBJ2-1; 9 bases are a match to TRBD2. Germline lookup yields CDR1 KGHSH and CDR2 LQKENI. Trimming removed 3 bases from V and 9 bases from J; junction bases left unmatched: 6. There are 14 residues in the CDR3. For the CDR3, the DNA is TGTGCCAGCTCACCCGCGGGGGGGCTCGGTGAGCAGTTCTTC. Protein product: CASSPAGGLGEQFF. The variable domain in full, completed from reference TRBV18 and TRBJ2-1, reads NAGVMQNPRHLVRRRGQEARLRCSPMKGHSHVYWYRQLPEEGLKFMVYLQKENIIDESGMPKERFSAEFPKEGPSILRIQQVVRGDSAAYFCASSPAGGLGEQFFGPGTRLTVL.

The rearrangement uses TRBV2 and TRBJ1-1, with no clear D. Trimming pared 6 bases from V and 2 bases from J, leaving 13 bases between. The CDR3 runs 14 residues. CDR1 is SNHLY, CDR2 FYNNEI, per germline. Here the CDR3 reads CASRNSRSNTEAFF. The CDR3 coding sequence is TGTGCCAGCAGGAACAGCCGATCTAACACTGAAGCTTTCTTT.

The chain is built from TRBV21-1 and TRBJ2-6; the D call of TRBD1 is as the table states it, not checked on the DNA. TRBV21-1 is listed as a pseudogene. The CDR3 totals 17 residues. CDR3 nucleotides: TGTGCCAGCAGCAACGACAGGGGGCTTGCTGGGGCCAACGTCCTGACTTTC. This encodes CASSNDRGLAGANVLTF.

The rearrangement uses TRBV7-9 and TRBJ2-5; 8 bases line up with TRBD1. The CDR3 is made up of 16 amino acids. The germline gives CDR1 SEHNR, CDR2 FQNEAQ (reference sequence). V lost 2 bases to trimming and J lost 7 bases; unmatched junction nucleotides: 12. As DNA, the CDR3 is TGTGCCAGCAGCTTAACCGGGACAGGTGGGCGATTGACCCAGTACTTC. Encoded protein: CASSLTGTGGRLTQYF.

The chain employs TRBV11-2 and TRBJ2-5; D is possibly TRBD2 (6 bases). V was pared by 5 bases and J by 1 base, with 17 bases between. Germline-derived CDR1 and CDR2 are SGHAT and FQNNGV. The CDR3 extends over 16 amino acids. CDR3 sequence reads: CASSTAGREIQETQYF. CDR3 DNA: TGTGCCAGCAGCACCGCCGGACGGGAGATCCAAGAGACCCAGTACTTC.

The DNA for the CDR3 is TGCAGCCCCTCAACCGGGGGGCAGGCTTTCTTT. The encoded protein is CSPSTGGQAFF. The rearrangement joins TRBV29-1 to TRBJ1-1, with D tentatively TRBD1 (6 bases). Trimming shortened V by 8 bases and J by 11 bases, and 18 bases separated the two germline ends. The germline CDR1 and CDR2 sequences are SQVTM and ANQGSEA. The CDR3 totals 11 residues.

The rearrangement uses TRBV5-1 and TRBJ1-1; a possible D gene is TRBD1 (5 bases). Per the germline V gene, CDR1 is SGHRS and CDR2 is YFSETQ. The CDR3 has 15 amino acids. Trimming removed 0 bases from V and 1 base from J, with 10 bases in between. CDR3: CASSLDGTKNTEAFF. CDR3 nucleotide sequence: TGCGCCAGCAGCTTGGATGGGACTAAGAACACTGAAGCTTTCTTT.

The V and J genes are TRBV15 and TRBJ2-3; TRBD2 is a possible D gene (6 bases). The CDR3 runs to 15 residues. Looked up from germline, CDR1 is LNHNV and CDR2 is YYDKDF (reference sequence). Trimming shortened V by 5 bases and J by 2 bases, and 14 bases separated the two germline ends. CDR3 residues: CATSHGSGDTDTQYF. The CDR3 DNA reads TGTGCCACCAGCCACGGGAGCGGCGACACAGATACGCAGTATTTT.

This clone is medium-sized (0.01 to 0.1%) by share. This chain connects TRBV5-3 to TRBJ1-2; D is possibly TRBD1 (6 bases). TRBV5-3 is noted as an ORF with a role that remains uncertain. V was clipped by 3 bases and J by 6 bases, with 18 bases between them. The CDR3 loop spans 15 amino acids. CDR3 DNA sequence: TGTGCCAGAAGCTCCCACTCCGGGACAAACCATGGCTACACCTTC. As protein: CARSSHSGTNHGYTF.

The chain combines TRBV5-4 with TRBJ2-5; D is possibly TRBD2 (6 bases). CDR3 size: 16 residues. Trimming took off 4 bases at V and 0 bases at J, with 16 bases between the two ends. Germline CDR1 reads SGHNT; CDR2 reads YYREEE (reference sequence). The CDR3 DNA reads TGTGCCAGCAGCCGGGGACTCCCGTGGTACCAAGAGACCCAGTACTTC. Its translation: CASSRGLPWYQETQYF.

V and J are TRBV6-5 and TRBJ1-1; D not certain. Trimming removed 7 bases at V and 7 bases at J, with 16 bases between. This CDR3 is 13 amino acids long. Germline loops: CDR1 MNHEY, CDR2 SVGAGI. CDR3: CASTRGEFGEAFF. The CDR3 region has the DNA TGTGCCAGCACACGAGGAGAGTTTGGTGAAGCTTTCTTT.

The chain employs TRBV29-1 and TRBJ2-1, with 9 positions matching TRBD2. This CDR3 has 15 residues. Trimming cost V 4 bases and J 0 bases; bases outside gene matches: 4. CDR1 is SQVTM, CDR2 ANQGSEA, per germline. The CDR3 is CSVGGGASSYNEQFF. CDR3 in DNA: TGCAGCGTTGGCGGGGGGGCAAGCTCCTACAATGAGCAGTTCTTC.

The rearrangement uses TRBV4-2 and TRBJ1-3, with a possible D match to TRBD1 (5 bases). V lost 2 bases and J lost 0, with 14 bases in between. Per germline, CDR1 LGHNA and CDR2 YNFKEQ. The CDR3 sequence is 17 residues long. CDR3 coding DNA: TGTGCCAGCAGCCAAACGGGAGGGGAGAGCTCTGGAAACACCATATATTTT. It specifies CASSQTGGESSGNTIYF.

V and J are TRBV2 and TRBJ2-5; TRBD1 agrees at 10 bases. Per germline, CDR1 SNHLY and CDR2 FYNNEI. This CDR3 spans 15 amino acids. The V and J ends lost 7 bases and 5 bases, in that order; junction bases with no gene match: 10. CDR3 sequence reads: CASNRQGASGETQYF. The CDR3 DNA reads as TGTGCCAGCAATAGACAGGGGGCATCGGGGGAGACCCAGTACTTC.

The J gene is TRBJ1-2, the V gene TRBV30, with 11 bases lining up with TRBD1. The J segment lost 0 bases and the V segment lost 1 base, leaving 10 bases of the junction unmatched. Germline CDR1 and CDR2: GTSNPN and SVGIG (reference sequence). This CDR3 region has 18 residues. The CDR3 DNA reads TGTGCCTGGAGTGGAATTGGGACAGGGGGACGGCCTAACTATGGCTACACCTTC. Encoded protein: CAWSGIGTGGRPNYGYTF.

The chain recombines TRBV4-2 with TRBJ1-2; 8 bases map to TRBD1. The ends lost 1 base at V and 2 bases at J; junction bases unmatched: 9. Germline V lookup: CDR1 LGHNA, CDR2 YNFKEQ. The CDR3 has 17 residues. The chain's CDR3 is CASSQVAGGEKNYGYTF. CDR3 coding DNA: TGTGCCAGCAGCCAAGTTGCAGGGGGCGAAAAGAACTATGGCTACACCTTC.

Turning to this clone: The junction does not match germline at one end; this may be a read error. The chain employs TRBV6-6 and TRBJ1-6; D is uncertain. Per germline, CDR1 MNHNY and CDR2 SVGAGI (reference sequence). CDR3 length: 13 residues. CDR3 coding DNA: TGTGCCAGCAATTCCGCCGGTAATCCACCCCTCCACTTT. Translated, it gives CASNSAGNPPLHF.